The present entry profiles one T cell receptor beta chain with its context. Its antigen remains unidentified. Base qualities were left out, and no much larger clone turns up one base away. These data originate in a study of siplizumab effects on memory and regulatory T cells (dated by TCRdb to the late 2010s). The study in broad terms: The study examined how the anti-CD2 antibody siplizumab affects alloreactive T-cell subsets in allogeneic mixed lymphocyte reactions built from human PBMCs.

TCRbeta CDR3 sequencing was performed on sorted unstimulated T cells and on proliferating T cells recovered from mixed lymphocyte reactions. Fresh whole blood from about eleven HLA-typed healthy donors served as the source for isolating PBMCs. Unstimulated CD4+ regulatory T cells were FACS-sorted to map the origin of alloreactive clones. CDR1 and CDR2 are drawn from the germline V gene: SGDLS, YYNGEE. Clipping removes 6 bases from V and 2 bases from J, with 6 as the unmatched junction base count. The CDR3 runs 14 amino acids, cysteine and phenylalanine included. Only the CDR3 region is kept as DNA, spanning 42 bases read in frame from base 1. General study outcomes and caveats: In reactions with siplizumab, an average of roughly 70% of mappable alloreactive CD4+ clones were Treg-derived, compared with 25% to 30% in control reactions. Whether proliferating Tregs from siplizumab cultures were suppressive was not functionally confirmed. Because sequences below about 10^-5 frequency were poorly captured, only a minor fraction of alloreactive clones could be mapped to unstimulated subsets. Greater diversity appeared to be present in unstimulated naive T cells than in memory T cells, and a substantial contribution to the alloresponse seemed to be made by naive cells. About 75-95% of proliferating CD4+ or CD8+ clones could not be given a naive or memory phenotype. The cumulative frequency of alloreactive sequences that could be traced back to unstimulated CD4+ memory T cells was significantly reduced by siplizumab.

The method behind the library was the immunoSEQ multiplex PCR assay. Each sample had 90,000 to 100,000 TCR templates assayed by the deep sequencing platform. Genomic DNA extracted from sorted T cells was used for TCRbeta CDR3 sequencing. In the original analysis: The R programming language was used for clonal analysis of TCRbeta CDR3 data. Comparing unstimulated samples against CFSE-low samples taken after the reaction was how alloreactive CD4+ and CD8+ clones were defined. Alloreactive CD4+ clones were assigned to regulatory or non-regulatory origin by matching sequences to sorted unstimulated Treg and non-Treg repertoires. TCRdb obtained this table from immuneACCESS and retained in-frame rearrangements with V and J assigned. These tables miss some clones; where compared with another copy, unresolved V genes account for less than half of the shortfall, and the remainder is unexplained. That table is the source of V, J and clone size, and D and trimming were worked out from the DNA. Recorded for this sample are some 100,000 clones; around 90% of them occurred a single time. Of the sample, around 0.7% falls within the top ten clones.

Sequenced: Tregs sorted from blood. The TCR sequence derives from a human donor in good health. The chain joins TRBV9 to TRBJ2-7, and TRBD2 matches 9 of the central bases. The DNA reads TGTGCCAGCACCCGGACTAGCGCGACCTACGAGCAGTACTTC. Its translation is CASTRTSATYEQYF. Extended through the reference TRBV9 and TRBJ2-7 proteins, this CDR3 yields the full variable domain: DSGVTQTPKHLITATGQRVTLRCSPRSGDLSVYWYQQSLDQGLQFLIQYYNGEERAKGNILERFSAQQFPDLHSELNLSSLELGDSALYFCASTRTSATYEQYFGPGTRLTVT.